This entry concerns a single TCR beta chain. Some clones are missing from TCRdb's copy, which holds only in-frame ones; the method was immunoSEQ multiplex PCR. Of over 200,000 clones listed, about four fifths are singletons. This entry is derived from a study of blood T cell repertoires in COVID-19. Study details: The analysed material was cDNA or gDNA that came from T cells, B-cell-depleted T cells, or PBMCs.

Adults between roughly 18 and 90 years of age took part from under 30 US areas. Each participant's cohort was designated according to participant-reported clinical history. Among Cohort 3 donors, those recovered had two negative PCRs, clearance, or symptom resolution. Germline V gene data show CDR1 as KGHDR and CDR2 as SFDVKD. V lost 5 bases and J 1 base, leaving 10 bases between the germline ends. This CDR3 has 14 residues. This sequence was found in a man aged 55 to 70 who had recovered from COVID-19. Sequencing was performed on PBMCs or T cells enriched from blood (not recorded which). V is TRBV24-1 and J is TRBJ1-1; D call uncertain. DNA for the CDR3: TGTGCCACCAGTGCAGGCAGAAAGAACACTGAAGCTTTCTTT. Amino acid sequence: CATSAGRKNTEAFF.